This T cell receptor (beta chain) derives from a study of blood T cell repertoires in COVID-19. About the study: COVID-19 samples collected from the United States, Italy and Spain covered acute and convalescent phases. PBMCs, B-cell-depleted T cells, or T cells were the source of the cDNA or gDNA that made up the material.

The trim removed 2 bases at V and 0 bases at J, leaving 2 bases unmatched. In germline, CDR1 is KGHSH, CDR2 LQKENI. CDR3 length: 16 residues. The authors' processing: Quantification of nucleated cells was approximated via reference gene primer amplification. This table comes from immunoSEQ multiplex PCR, and its TCRdb copy is limited to in-frame clones, with some not included. Clone size and the V and J calls come from that table; the DNA yielded D and trimming. The sample yields more than 80,000 clones, under 85% seen once. The chain combines TRBV18 with TRBJ2-2; 8 bases map to TRBD1. The receptor was derived from a woman in her sixties with acute or convalescent COVID-19. The specimen was peripheral blood. Written as DNA, the CDR3 is TGTGCCAGCTCACCAACAGGGGGTTCGAACACCGGGGAGCTGTTTTTT. It encodes CASSPTGGSNTGELFF. Variable domain in full (rest from reference TRBV18 and TRBJ2-2): NAGVMQNPRHLVRRRGQEARLRCSPMKGHSHVYWYRQLPEEGLKFMVYLQKENIIDESGMPKERFSAEFPKEGPSILRIQQVVRGDSAAYFCASSPTGGSNTGELFFGEGSRLTVL.